Following are 23 T cell receptor beta chains from one sample sequenced in a study of cytomegalovirus exposure and HLA in healthy donors. Primers for the PCR totalled 60 Vbeta and 13 Jbeta. Profiling relied on immunoSEQ multiplex PCR, and the TCRdb table lists in-frame clones only, not all of them. The sample lists about 210,000 clones; almost 80% were seen once. The sequencing sample was made of PBMCs. The receptors derive from a male donor in good health and CMV-seronegative.

The chain couples TRBV5-1 to TRBJ2-1; the D gene is possibly TRBD1 (5 bases). Germline V gene lookup returns CDR1 SGHRS and CDR2 YFSETQ. This CDR3 spans 13 amino acids. Trimming took off 0 bases at V and 9 bases at J, with 10 bases between the two ends. CDR3 coding DNA: TGCGCCAGCAGCTTGGATCAGGGTACTGAGCAGTTCTTC. Translation: CASSLDQGTEQFF.

In DNA, the CDR3 is TGCGCCAGCAGCCAAGATCCGTCTTTAGCGGGCCCCAGCTCCTACAATGAGCAGTTCTTC. Its translation is CASSQDPSLAGPSSYNEQFF. This rearrangement joins TRBV4-3 to TRBJ2-1; 7 bases are shared with TRBD2. V was clipped by 0 bases and J by 0 bases; unmatched bases: 14. The V gene's germline CDR1 is LGHNA and CDR2 YSLEER. The CDR3 is 20 residues long.

The chain couples TRBV29-1 to TRBJ1-1; tentatively, D is TRBD1 (5 bases). This CDR3 is built from 14 residues. CDR1 and CDR2 (germline): SQVTM, ANQGSEA. Trimming removed 1 base from V and 1 base from J, with 10 bases in between. The CDR3 sequence is CSVEGKTGNTEAFF. The CDR3 DNA reads as TGCAGCGTTGAAGGGAAAACAGGGAACACTGAAGCTTTCTTT.

The chain employs TRBV11-2 and TRBJ1-1; D is possibly TRBD1 (6 bases). Trimming removed 0 bases at V and 0 bases at J, with 20 bases between. Looked up from germline, CDR1 is SGHAT and CDR2 is FQNNGV. This CDR3 region has 19 residues. CDR3 DNA: TGTGCCAGCAGCTTAGATCTGGGGGCAGTTACTCTTATGAACACTGAAGCTTTCTTT. Protein: CASSLDLGAVTLMNTEAFF.

To note about this clone: An end of the junction differs from the germline gene, which may be a read error. The chain has TRBV4-2 and TRBJ1-1; D is perhaps TRBD1 (6 bases). The CDR3 is made up of 11 amino acids. CDR1 and CDR2 from the germline V gene are LGHNA and YNFKEQ. CDR3 sequence reads: CASSPGEFSVF. DNA of the CDR3: TGTGCCAGCAGCCCAGGGGAGTTTTCGGTCTTT.

Only a few counts were recorded for this clone. This chain joins TRBV9 and TRBJ2-3; TRBD2 agrees at 10 bases. The junction had 6 bases not matched to a gene; V was cut back by 4 bases and J by 1 base. This CDR3 is built from 16 residues. Germline-derived CDR1 and CDR2 are SGDLS and YYNGEE. CDR3 DNA: TGTGCCAGCAGCCCTTGGACTAGCGGAGGCACAGATACGCAGTATTTT. It encodes CASSPWTSGGTDTQYF.

This chain links TRBV5-6 with TRBJ1-5; D remains unclear. The germline V gene encodes CDR1 SGHDT and CDR2 YYEEEE. The CDR3 sequence is 16 residues long. V lost 1 base and J lost 5, with 16 bases in between. CDR3 DNA: TGTGCCAGCAGCTTGCTCGAGGGCAGGAAAGATCAGCCCCAGCATTTT. The encoded protein is CASSLLEGRKDQPQHF.

This chain links TRBV5-1 with TRBJ2-5, with 10 bases that match TRBD2. J lost 5 bases, V lost 4 bases, and 11 bases had no gene match. The length of the CDR3 is 16 residues. The germline V gene encodes CDR1 SGHRS and CDR2 YFSETQ. The CDR3 DNA sequence: TGCGCCAGCAGCCCCGGGACTAGCGAGGGGGAGGAGACCCAGTACTTC. As protein: CASSPGTSEGEETQYF.

CDR3 DNA sequence: TGTGCCAGCAGCTTAGCGGAGGCCCAGTACTTC. Translating it yields CASSLAEAQYF. V usage is TRBV7-2 and J usage is TRBJ2-5; D may be TRBD2 (5 bases). Germline V gene lookup returns CDR1 SGHTA and CDR2 FQGNSA. The CDR3 is 11 residues long. Trimming cost V 0 bases and J 9 bases, with 5 bases left between them.

The V gene is TRBV4-1, the J gene TRBJ2-5; D may be TRBD2 (5 bases). The CDR3 runs 15 residues. Germline assignment: CDR1 MGHRA and CDR2 YSYEKL. Trimming removed 7 bases from V and 1 base from J, with 16 bases in between. The CDR3 DNA is TGCGCCAGCAAGTCTCGCAATCTAGCCCAAGAGACCCAGTACTTC. Its protein is CASKSRNLAQETQYF.

The rearrangement uses TRBV9 and TRBJ2-1, with unresolved D. V was shortened by 3 bases and J by 2 bases, with 6 bases between the two germline ends. CDR1 is SGDLS, CDR2 YYNGEE, per germline. The CDR3 consists of 13 residues. The CDR3 DNA follows: TGTGCCAGCAGCGCCCGTGCCTACAATGAGCAGTTCTTC. Protein product: CASSARAYNEQFF.

The rearrangement uses TRBV7-3 and TRBJ2-2; the match to TRBD2 covers 10 bases. The V gene's germline CDR1 is SGHTA and CDR2 FQGTGA. V lost 1 base to trimming and J lost 7 bases; unmatched junction nucleotides: 6. The CDR3 contains 16 residues. The CDR3 here is CASSLNLAGALGELFF. In DNA, the CDR3 is TGTGCCAGCAGCTTAAATCTAGCGGGGGCTCTCGGGGAGCTGTTTTTT.

This clone was found a few times. The rearrangement links TRBV5-1 to TRBJ2-2, with 7 bases fitting TRBD2. Germline V lookup: CDR1 SGHRS, CDR2 YFSETQ. The CDR3 has 16 amino acids. V was clipped by 0 bases and J by 2 bases; unmatched bases: 4. This chain's CDR3 is CASSLGGTKNTGELFF. The CDR3 nucleotides read TGCGCCAGCAGCTTGGGTGGGACTAAAAACACCGGGGAGCTGTTTTTT.

J is TRBJ2-7 and V is TRBV5-4; 10 nucleotides align to TRBD1. The germline CDR1 and CDR2 sequences are SGHNT and YYREEE (reference sequence). V lost 4 bases and J lost 2; bases outside the gene matches: 6. CDR3 length equals 15 residues. In nucleotides, the CDR3 is TGTGCCAGCAGCCCATCGACAGGGGGCCCCTACGAGCAGTACTTC. The encoded protein is CASSPSTGGPYEQYF.

The sample holds a few counts of this clone. The chain uses TRBV7-7 and TRBJ2-7; a possible D gene is TRBD1 (6 bases). This CDR3 spans 13 amino acids. V was pared by 1 base and J by 9 bases, with 13 bases between. Germline loops: CDR1 SSHAT, CDR2 FNYEAQ (reference sequence). The CDR3 sequence is CASSLDRQGLQYF. Written as DNA, the CDR3 is TGTGCCAGCAGCTTAGACCGGCAGGGGTTGCAGTACTTC.

The rearrangement joins TRBV19 to TRBJ2-4, with unresolved D. This CDR3 contains 15 residues. V dropped 1 base and J dropped 1 base, with 8 bases sitting between them. Looked up from germline, CDR1 is LNHDA and CDR2 is SQIVND (reference sequence). The DNA of the CDR3 is TGTGCCAGTAGTATAGTAGGAGACGCCAAAAACATTCAGTACTTC. Protein: CASSIVGDAKNIQYF.

This clone has only a few counts. The chain carries TRBV7-7 and TRBJ1-6; the match to TRBD1 covers 7 bases. The trim removed 0 bases at V and 9 bases at J, leaving 2 bases unmatched. The CDR3 contains 14 residues. Germline V gives CDR1 SSHAT, CDR2 FNYEAQ (reference sequence). This CDR3 is CASSLAAGGSPLHF. CDR3 nucleotide sequence: TGTGCCAGCAGCTTAGCGGCAGGGGGTTCACCCCTCCACTTT.

The V gene is TRBV11-2, the J gene TRBJ1-5, with 7 nucleotides matching TRBD1. The CDR3 is 17 amino acids. Germline CDR1 reads SGHAT; CDR2 reads FQNNGV. V was clipped by 4 bases and J by 3 bases; unmatched bases: 12. The CDR3 DNA reads TGTGCCAGCAGCTACCGACAGGGTGTTAGATACAATCAGCCCCAGCATTTT. Encoded protein: CASSYRQGVRYNQPQHF.

The chain carries TRBV7-9 and TRBJ2-7; D not resolved. Trimming left V 1 base short and J 3 bases short, with 7 bases between. CDR3 length: 13 residues. Germline CDR1 is SEHNR and CDR2 is FQNEAQ (reference sequence). In DNA, the CDR3 is TGTGCCAGCAGCTTAGTCATCGGCTACGAGCAGTACTTC. The encoded protein is CASSLVIGYEQYF.

The chain is built from TRBV18 and TRBJ2-1, with 9 bases matching TRBD1. CDR1 and CDR2 from the germline V gene are KGHSH and LQKENI. The CDR3 has 14 residues. V was clipped by 6 bases and J by 5 bases; unmatched bases: 5. The DNA for the CDR3 is TGTGCCAGCTCGCCCGGGACAGGGAACAATGAGCAGTTCTTC. Translating gives CASSPGTGNNEQFF.

V usage is TRBV29-1 and J usage is TRBJ2-1; no reliable D call. The CDR3 is 13 residues long. The V gene's germline CDR1 is SQVTM and CDR2 ANQGSEA. Trimming took 2 bases from V and 2 from J, leaving 7 bases between them. The CDR3 coding sequence is TGCAGCGTTGAACAGGTTGCCTACAATGAGCAGTTCTTC. It specifies CSVEQVAYNEQFF.

This clone appeared a single time. The chain couples TRBV19 to TRBJ1-5; tentative D call: TRBD1 (5 bases). The germline CDR1 and CDR2 sequences are LNHDA and SQIVND (reference sequence). Trimming stripped 5 bases from V and 7 bases from J, with 9 bases between. The CDR3 runs to 12 residues. The CDR3, as DNA: TGTGCCAGTAGTCCAGGGTTACAGCCCCAGCATTTT. The encoded protein is CASSPGLQPQHF.

The chain recombines TRBV29-1 with TRBJ2-1; 9 bases fit TRBD2. The trim removed 3 bases at V and 0 bases at J, leaving 6 bases unmatched. The germline V gene encodes CDR1 SQVTM and CDR2 ANQGSEA. This CDR3 spans 16 amino acids. The DNA of the CDR3 is TGCAGCGTTGAGGGGGCGGGAGGGATCTCCTACAATGAGCAGTTCTTC. Translation gives CSVEGAGGISYNEQFF.